This entry concerns a single T cell receptor beta chain. This receptor's antigen is unknown. The record has no base qualities; no much larger clone is one base away. This entry is derived from a study of blood T cell repertoires in COVID-19 (dated by TCRdb to 2020 to 2022). Background on the whole study: The collaborator samples originated in the United States, Italy and Spain and spanned the acute and convalescent phases of COVID-19. The prospective study material was composed of cDNA or gDNA derived from T cells, B-cell-depleted T cells, or PBMCs. Subjects who had been exposed to COVID-19, were actively infected with it, or had recovered from it provided the deeply sampled blood TCRbeta repertoires that made up the dataset. The repertoires were released in a freely available public database intended as a resource for research on the immune response to SARS-CoV-2. Samples came from the ongoing ImmuneRACE study (first 160 participants) plus 1,254 subjects from 6 global collaborators. Sample metadata almost always included a de-identified subject ID, COVID-19 status, age in years and sex. HLA class I and class II types, where available, came from metadata supplied by the sample provider rather than from assay-based typing. The paper's findings and limits, for the study overall: How much clinical and demographic metadata was included differed by source and by participant, and the metadata was provided uncurated.

Enrolling through a virtual design, the prospective study's participants ranged in age from about 18 to 100 years and lived across 24 United States geographic areas. Cohort assignment in the prospective study relied on participant-reported clinical history from a screening survey and a study questionnaire. For ImmuneRACE Cohort 3, a participant was defined as recovered based on two consecutive negative NP/OP PCR tests, clearance by a healthcare professional, or resolution of symptoms. In the prospective study, mobile phlebotomists collected whole blood, serum and a nasopharyngeal or oropharyngeal swab from each participant. Additional blood draws and questionnaires over an approximately two-month period could optionally be provided by prospective study participants. Before DNA extraction, prospective study blood samples were shipped either frozen or at room temperature. TCRbeta CDR3 regions were amplified from genomic DNA by means of the immunoSEQ Assay, a bias-controlled multiplex PCR. In the original analysis: The number of nucleated cells in each sample was estimated by amplification of reference gene primers within the assay. Sequence reads were collapsed and filtered to measure the absolute abundance of every unique TCRbeta CDR3 rearrangement. For each sample, productive Simpson clonality was calculated by taking the square root of Simpson's diversity index across productive rearrangements. TCRdb mirrors the immuneACCESS table, restricted to in-frame sequences. Some clones are absent from its copies; in checked studies, under half trace to an unresolved V gene, and the reason for the others is unknown. V, J and clone size were drawn from that table, and D and trimming were deduced from the DNA. For this sample there are some 270,000 clones; around 92% appear just once. The ten largest make up around 1.9% of the sample.

V and J lose 6 bases and 7 bases, and a span of 10 bases separates them. From the germline V gene, CDR1 is MRHNA and CDR2 is SNTAGT. CDR3 length: 12 amino acids, cysteine to phenylalanine. Just CDR3 DNA is preserved here, 36 bases in frame from base 1. The chain was built from TRBV6-4 and TRBJ2-1; too little of a D gene remains to name it. Sequences were obtained from PBMCs or T cells enriched from blood (not recorded which). This TCR derives from a woman aged 60-70 years who had recovered from COVID-19. The CDR3 corresponds to CASSPQRNEQFF. In nucleotide form, the sequence is TGTGCCAGCAGCCCCCAGCGTAATGAGCAGTTCTTC.